Below, 26 T cell receptor beta chains from the same sample are listed, as sequenced in a study of OX40 agonist ivuxolimab in advanced cancers. Clones were sequenced by immunoSEQ multiplex PCR, and TCRdb holds only the in-frame ones, with some missing. The table shows around 14,000 clones, with approximately 75% occurring only once. This material consisted of CD4+ or CD8+ T cells sorted from blood, taken in a trial of the OX40 agonist ivuxolimab. The receptors stem from an adult with an advanced solid tumor such as melanoma, head and neck, liver or kidney cancer.

The rearrangement links TRBV19 to TRBJ2-5; 12 bases match TRBD2. This CDR3 region has 16 residues. Germline V gene sequence: CDR1 LNHDA, CDR2 SQIVND (reference sequence). With 6 bases clipped from V and 5 bases from J, the junction kept 10 bases outside the gene matches. As DNA, the CDR3 is TGTGCCAGTAGACCCTCAGGACTAGCGGGAATGGAGACCCAGTACTTC. It specifies CASRPSGLAGMETQYF.

The chain recombines TRBV28 with TRBJ2-5, with TRBD2 as a possible D gene (6 bases). The CDR3 sequence is 12 residues long. With 11 bases removed from V and 0 bases from J, the gap between germline ends came to 10 bases. Germline assignment: CDR1 MDHEN and CDR2 SYDVKM. The CDR3 here is CAGGENQETQYF. DNA of the CDR3: TGTGCCGGCGGGGAAAACCAAGAGACCCAGTACTTC.

The V gene is TRBV6-4, the J gene TRBJ2-5; D possibly corresponds to TRBD2 (5 bases). V shed 2 bases and J shed 4 bases, with 14 bases lying between them. There are 15 residues in the CDR3. CDR1 is MRHNA and CDR2 is SNTAGT in the germline V gene. The CDR3 here is CASSDNPRGAETQYF. The CDR3 region has the DNA TGTGCCAGCAGTGACAACCCACGGGGAGCAGAGACCCAGTACTTC.

The chain links TRBV21-1 to TRBJ1-3. TRBV21-1 constitutes a pseudogene. The CDR3 consists of 15 residues. The DNA of the CDR3 is TGTGCCAGCAGCCTAACTTCTAGGGTTGGAAACACCATATATTTT. This sequence encodes CASSLTSRVGNTIYF.

The CDR3 sequence is CAWSVKAVSGNTIYF. In DNA, the CDR3 is TGTGCCTGGAGTGTAAAGGCGGTCTCTGGAAACACCATATATTTT. V is TRBV30 and J is TRBJ1-3; D gene uncertain. V dropped 0 bases and J dropped 0 bases, with 9 bases sitting between them. The CDR3 covers 15 residues. Germline V gives CDR1 GTSNPN, CDR2 SVGIG (reference sequence). The variable domain in full, completed from reference TRBV30 and TRBJ1-3, reads SQTIHQWPATLVQPVGSPLSLECTVEGTSNPNLYWYRQAAGRGLQLLFYSVGIGQISSEVPQNLSASRPQDRQFILSSKKLLLSDSGFYLCAWSVKAVSGNTIYFGEGSWLTVV.

The V call is TRBV7-9, the J call TRBJ1-1; 7 nucleotides line up with TRBD1. V dropped 1 base and J dropped 5; count of bases not matched to a gene: 4. Germline V gene lookup returns CDR1 SEHNR and CDR2 FQNEAQ (reference sequence). The CDR3 has 14 residues. CDR3 in amino acids: CASSLEGAETEAFF. CDR3 coding DNA: TGTGCCAGCAGCTTAGAGGGGGCTGAAACTGAAGCTTTCTTT. The variable domain in full, with the rest retrieved from reference TRBV7-9 and TRBJ1-1, is DTGVSQNPRHKITKRGQNVTFRCDPISEHNRLYWYRQTLGQGPEFLTYFQNEAQLEKSRLLSDRFSAERPKGSFSTLEIQRTEQGDSAMYLCASSLEGAETEAFFGQGTRLTVV.

The rearrangement joins TRBV28 to TRBJ2-3; 8 bases align to TRBD2. Germline V CDR1 and CDR2: MDHEN, SYDVKM. This CDR3 region has 12 residues. With V trimmed by 10 bases and J by 11 bases, 11 bases remained unmatched. In nucleotides, the CDR3 is TGTGCCACAGGGAGGAGCGGGAGCGGGCAGTATTTT. This encodes CATGRSGSGQYF.

The chain has TRBV14 and TRBJ2-2, with no clear D. Trimming took 4 bases from V and 2 from J, leaving 8 bases between them. Looked up from germline, CDR1 is SGHDN and CDR2 is FVKESK. CDR3 length: 14 amino acids. CDR3: CASSPWINTGELFF. The DNA for the CDR3 is TGTGCCAGCAGCCCTTGGATCAACACCGGGGAGCTGTTTTTT.

V gene TRBV27 combines with J gene TRBJ2-3, with 15 positions matching TRBD2. The CDR3 spans 23 residues. V was pared by 3 bases and J by 2 bases, with 21 bases of the junction left unmatched. The germline V gene encodes CDR1 MNHEY and CDR2 SMNVEV (reference sequence). In DNA, the CDR3 is TGTGCCAGCAGTTTTTTCCCACTCGGAGTCGGGACTAGCGGGAGGAGACACACAGATACGCAGTATTTT. This gives the protein CASSFFPLGVGTSGRRHTDTQYF.

The gene calls are TRBV5-4 and TRBJ2-7, with 10 bases fitting TRBD2. V lost 4 bases to trimming and J lost 6 bases; unmatched junction nucleotides: 16. This CDR3 has 17 amino acids. Looked up from germline, CDR1 is SGHNT and CDR2 is YYREEE (reference sequence). CDR3 region: CASSPVRGSGRAGEQYF. Here the CDR3 DNA reads TGTGCCAGCAGCCCGGTGCGGGGGAGCGGGAGGGCGGGCGAGCAGTACTTC.

This chain uses TRBV6-6 with TRBJ2-5; D unclear. CDR3 size: 13 residues. V was pared by 4 bases and J by 2 bases, with 8 bases between. CDR1 is MNHNY, CDR2 SVGAGI, per germline (reference sequence). CDR3 protein: CASSFVRQETQYF. CDR3 in DNA: TGTGCCAGCAGTTTTGTCAGGCAAGAGACCCAGTACTTC.

This sequence joins TRBV25-1 and TRBJ2-2; D ambiguous. Germline lookup yields CDR1 MGHDK and CDR2 SYGVNS. The CDR3 runs 13 residues. Trimming pared 1 base from V and 9 bases from J, leaving 9 bases between. For the CDR3, the DNA is TGTGCCAGCAGTGAATCTGAGGAAAGGGAGCTGTTTTTT. It codes for CASSESEERELFF.

This clone appeared once. This chain uses TRBV5-4 with TRBJ1-1; D is perhaps TRBD1 (6 bases). Trimming cost V 3 bases and J 2 bases, with 14 bases left between them. The CDR3 contains 15 residues. Germline lookup yields CDR1 SGHNT and CDR2 YYREEE (reference sequence). Here the CDR3 DNA reads TGTGCCAGCAGCTCCCCAGGGGTTAGTAACACTGAAGCTTTCTTT. It codes for CASSSPGVSNTEAFF.

This chain links TRBV12-5 with TRBJ2-7; D is uncertain. The V gene lost 1 base and the J gene lost 5 bases, with 12 bases spanning the gap. This CDR3 has 14 amino acids. CDR1 and CDR2 (germline): LGHNT, FRNRAP. The DNA of the CDR3 is TGTGCTAGTGGTTTGGACGGAGTGATGGACGAGCAGTACTTC. Translated, it gives CASGLDGVMDEQYF.

The chain links TRBV4-2 to TRBJ2-3; no reliable D call. There are 13 residues in the CDR3. From germline, CDR1 is LGHNA and CDR2 YNFKEQ. The V end was cut by 1 base, the J end by 4 bases, with 6 bases between. The CDR3 is CASSQVLADTQYF. In DNA form, the CDR3 reads TGTGCCAGCAGCCAAGTTCTGGCAGATACGCAGTATTTT.

J is TRBJ2-7 and V is TRBV2; no firm D call. Germline loops: CDR1 SNHLY, CDR2 FYNNEI. The CDR3 length is 12 residues. Trimming pared 4 bases from V and 1 base from J, leaving 5 bases between. CDR3 loop: CASSGWSYEQYF. The CDR3 DNA is TGTGCCAGCAGTGGATGGTCCTACGAGCAGTACTTC.

The J gene is TRBJ2-7, the V gene TRBV7-2; D is perhaps TRBD2 (5 bases). CDR1 SGHTA and CDR2 FQGNSA come from the germline V gene. The CDR3 loop spans 13 amino acids. The ends were cut back, 5 bases at V and 2 bases at J, with 10 bases in the middle. CDR3 amino acids: CASSPLVTYEQYF. The CDR3 region has the DNA TGTGCCAGCAGCCCACTAGTAACCTACGAGCAGTACTTC.

This sequence joins TRBV5-1 and TRBJ2-7; the D gene is possibly TRBD1 (5 bases). With 2 bases removed from V and 3 bases from J, the gap between germline ends came to 12 bases. Germline values: CDR1 SGHRS, CDR2 YFSETQ. The CDR3 covers 14 residues. The CDR3 is CASSLPDSLYEQYF. In DNA, the CDR3 is TGCGCCAGCAGCTTACCTGACAGCCTCTACGAGCAGTACTTC.

V is TRBV14 and J is TRBJ2-1; 11 bases are a match to TRBD2. Losses at the gene ends were 3 bases for V and 8 bases for J; bases not matched to a gene: 12. The CDR3 spans 17 residues. Germline-derived CDR1 and CDR2 are SGHDN and FVKESK. The CDR3 DNA reads TGTGCCAGCAGCCACCCCGAGGCGCTAGCGGGAGGCGATGAGCAGTTCTTC. Translating it yields CASSHPEALAGGDEQFF.

The V gene is TRBV5-1, the J gene TRBJ2-3; D possibly matches TRBD1 or TRBD2 (5 bases each). CDR1 and CDR2 (germline): SGHRS, YFSETQ. Trimming stripped 0 bases from V and 2 bases from J, with 10 bases between. The CDR3 has 15 residues. The CDR3, as DNA: TGCGCCAGCAGCTTGGCGGGACGTTCCACAGATACGCAGTATTTT. This codes for CASSLAGRSTDTQYF.

This clone has a single count. The chain combines TRBV5-4 with TRBJ2-1, with 8 bases that match TRBD2. The V and J ends lost 5 bases and 9 bases, in that order; junction bases with no gene match: 16. CDR1 is SGHNT, CDR2 YYREEE, per germline (reference sequence). This CDR3 spans 16 amino acids. DNA for the CDR3: TGTGCCAGCAGTCCGAAGGCGGGGGGCAAGTCCGGTGAGCAGTTCTTC. Translated: CASSPKAGGKSGEQFF.

The rearrangement joins TRBV5-4 to TRBJ2-1; 11 bases are shared with TRBD2. V dropped 0 bases and J dropped 12; count of bases not matched to a gene: 11. The germline CDR1 and CDR2 sequences are SGHNT and YYREEE (reference sequence). The CDR3 totals 16 residues. The CDR3 region is CASSLVGTSGIEGQFF. Here the CDR3 DNA reads TGTGCCAGCAGCTTGGTGGGGACTAGCGGAATAGAGGGGCAGTTCTTC.

This clone was seen a single time. The chain couples TRBV19 to TRBJ2-5, with 7 bases lining up with TRBD1. The end of the DNA aligns better with TRBJ2-7, so the J call may be wrong. Germline V CDR1 and CDR2: LNHDA, SQIVND (reference sequence). The CDR3 extends over 12 amino acids. Written as DNA, the CDR3 is TGTGCCAGTAGCGGGGACAGCTACGAGCAGTACTTC. Its protein is CASSGDSYEQYF.

V usage is TRBV9 and J usage is TRBJ2-3; no firm D call. Germline V gene sequence: CDR1 SGDLS, CDR2 YYNGEE. The CDR3 is 16 amino acids. The V end was cut by 4 bases, the J end by 0 bases, with 15 bases between. The CDR3 bases are TGTGCCAGCAGCCAATCTCAATCGGTGAGCACAGATACGCAGTATTTT. Translation: CASSQSQSVSTDTQYF.

This chain joins TRBV27 and TRBJ2-1; D possibly corresponds to TRBD2 (5 bases). Germline CDR1 MNHEY, CDR2 SMNVEV (reference sequence). This CDR3 spans 14 amino acids. V lost 3 bases to trimming and J lost 4 bases, with 10 bases between them. The DNA for the CDR3 is TGTGCCAGCAGTTTCGGTGGGAGTTACAATGAGCAGTTCTTC. Amino acids: CASSFGGSYNEQFF.

The J gene is TRBJ2-5, the V gene TRBV11-2, with TRBD1 as a possible D gene (6 bases). Germline V lookup: CDR1 SGHAT, CDR2 FQNNGV. Trimming shortened V by 1 base and J by 5 bases, and 11 bases separated the two germline ends. CDR3 length: 14 amino acids. The CDR3 DNA follows: TGTGCCAGCAGCTTAGTAGGGGGAACGGAGACCCAGTACTTC. Translation: CASSLVGGTETQYF. Combining the CDR3 with reference TRBV11-2 and TRBJ2-5 gives the whole variable domain EAGVAQSPRYKIIEKRQSVAFWCNPISGHATLYWYQQILGQGPKLLIQFQNNGVVDDSQLPKDRFSAERLKGVDSTLKIQPAKLEDSAVYLCASSLVGGTETQYFGPGTRLLVL.